The present T cell receptor (beta chain) was sequenced within a study of OX40 agonist ivuxolimab in advanced cancers. Across the study: Each dose-escalation patient presented with hepatocellular carcinoma, melanoma, renal cell or head and neck cancer. Two patients with cutaneous melanoma and one with hepatocellular carcinoma, three in total, showed partial responses.

V was clipped by 4 bases and J by 2 bases; unmatched bases: 1. Germline values: CDR1 LGHNA, CDR2 YSLEER. This CDR3 is 14 amino acids long. Concerning this clone itself: Its antigen is unknown.

Findings and caveats of the study: Average numbers of expanded clones were greater in CD8+ T cells than in CD4+.

Patients had blood sampled at baseline and again on cycle 4 day 1 and cycle 7 day 1. Sequencing was performed with immunoSEQ multiplex PCR; in TCRdb, only in-frame clones are kept and a portion is missing. The data show about 50,000 clones, about 88% seen once. Sequenced here: CD4+ or CD8+ T cells sorted from blood, sampled in a trial of the OX40 agonist ivuxolimab. The origin of this receptor is an adult with an advanced solid tumor such as melanoma, head and neck, liver or kidney cancer. The V gene is TRBV4-3, the J gene TRBJ2-7, with TRBD2 identical over 11 bases. CDR3 amino acids: CASSLLAGAYEQYF. The CDR3 DNA reads TGCGCCAGCAGCCTACTAGCGGGAGCCTACGAGCAGTACTTC.